The source of this TCR beta chain is a study of T cell repertoires in cytomegalovirus infection. TCRdb itself ran the reads through MiXCR, one entry per CDR3 protein. Of 600,000 to 700,000 distinct CDR3 sequences in the sample, around 32% were seen once. The study's findings and limits: Summed frequency of shared TCR beta families picked out CMV carriers who also had the relevant HLA.

In this sample, this clonotype turned up once. What it binds is unknown. The sequenced sample was cultured PBMCs, obtained from culture after CMV antigen stimulation. The TCR was taken from a human donor in good health (CMV status not recorded). Some clones in this sample may be carry-over from other donors' samples.

The CDR3 region is CASSRKSFQVWLGSNEKLFF. CDR3 nucleotides: TGTGCCAGCAGCCGAAAAAGCTTCCAGGTGTGGTTGGGATCCAATGAAAAACTGTTTTTT. This chain joins TRBV4-2 and TRBJ1-4; D call uncertain. The germline V gene has CDR1 LGHNA and CDR2 YNFKEQ. Trimming took off 4 bases at V and 5 bases at J, with 29 bases between the two ends. There are 20 residues in the CDR3.